Below are 9 T cell receptor beta chains sequenced from a single sample in a study of CD8+ T cells in alopecia areata. The treatment denotes: oral pan-JAK inhibitor, 5-10 mg twice daily. RNA was extracted and reverse transcribed into cDNA as the sequencing template. Produced via immunoSEQ multiplex PCR; TCRdb's table is partial and in-frame only. The data contain 150,000 to 250,000 clones, 50% to 60% of them singletons. The material was CD4+ T cells sorted from blood, obtained at week 4, from a patient treated with tofacitinib. Receptors were obtained from a human donor with alopecia areata.

The sample holds one count of this clone. V gene TRBV2 combines with J gene TRBJ2-3; D gene ambiguous. Germline CDR1 SNHLY, CDR2 FYNNEI. The V end lost 6 bases, the J end lost 2 bases, and 15 bases lay between the germline ends. The CDR3 length is 15 residues. CDR3 protein: CASSLGQVHTDTQYF. DNA of the CDR3: TGTGCCAGCAGCCTCGGGCAGGTTCACACAGATACGCAGTATTTT.

This clone came up many times. This chain uses TRBV19 with TRBJ1-3; a possible D gene is TRBD1 (6 bases). V gave up 7 bases and J gave up 4 bases, with 17 bases separating them. Germline CDR1 and CDR2: LNHDA and SQIVND (reference sequence). The CDR3 is 15 amino acids. CDR3 nucleotide sequence: TGTGCCAGTACCATGGTGCAGGGGTCCGGAAACACCATATATTTT. It encodes CASTMVQGSGNTIYF.

The chain combines TRBV28 with TRBJ2-5; TRBD1 agrees at 11 bases. Germline V gene sequence: CDR1 MDHEN, CDR2 SYDVKM. The CDR3 length is 14 residues. V lost 4 bases and J lost 3; bases outside the gene matches: 1. The CDR3 DNA is TGTGCCAGCAGTTGGACAGGGGGCAAAGAGACCCAGTACTTC. Translating it yields CASSWTGGKETQYF.

The rearrangement uses TRBV30 and TRBJ1-5; tentatively, D is TRBD1 (5 bases). This CDR3 contains 12 residues. Trimming stripped 2 bases from V and 9 bases from J, with 11 bases between. The germline V gene has CDR1 GTSNPN and CDR2 SVGIG (reference sequence). In DNA, the CDR3 is TGTGCCTGGAGTCCCTCAGGGTTGCCCCAGCATTTT. Protein sequence: CAWSPSGLPQHF.

This clone was seen a few times. This sequence joins TRBV28 and TRBJ2-5; 7 nucleotides align to TRBD2. Germline CDR1 reads MDHEN; CDR2 reads SYDVKM. The CDR3 length is 16 residues. V was clipped by 5 bases and J by 5 bases; unmatched bases: 14. CDR3 residues: CASSPYLQTSRETQYF. The CDR3 nucleotides read TGTGCCAGCAGTCCCTACCTACAGACTAGCAGGGAGACCCAGTACTTC.

The chain has TRBV28 and TRBJ1-3; 7 bases line up with TRBD1. The CDR3 extends over 12 amino acids. V dropped 6 bases and J dropped 4; count of bases not matched to a gene: 0. The germline gives CDR1 MDHEN, CDR2 SYDVKM. In DNA, the CDR3 is TGTGCCAGCAGACAGGGGGGAAACACCATATATTTT. Its translation: CASRQGGNTIYF.

The chain links TRBV27 to TRBJ1-3; D not resolved. The CDR3 has 14 residues. The germline V gene encodes CDR1 MNHEY and CDR2 SMNVEV (reference sequence). Trimming took off 8 bases at V and 0 bases at J, with 11 bases between the two ends. The CDR3 bases are TGTGCCAGCCGCGAGGGAAGCTCTGGAAACACCATATATTTT. The encoded protein is CASREGSSGNTIYF.

The V call is TRBV27, the J call TRBJ2-3; D remains unclear. Trimming took off 5 bases at V and 2 bases at J, with 11 bases between the two ends. The CDR3 runs 14 residues. CDR1 is MNHEY and CDR2 is SMNVEV in the germline V gene (reference sequence). The CDR3 loop is CASSDVGVTDTQYF. For the CDR3, the DNA is TGTGCCAGCAGTGACGTCGGCGTCACAGATACGCAGTATTTT.

Points on this clone: This CDR3 fails to terminate in the conserved phenylalanine or tryptophan, so it likely reflects a read error. It is unclear where the CDR3 begins or ends on the DNA, so no DNA is shown, and the CDR3 is as TCRdb lists it. This chain joins TRBV28 and TRBJ2-7; the table gives TRBD1 as D, unverified against the DNA. CDR1 is MDHEN, CDR2 SYDVKM, per germline. Including both end residues, the CDR3 is 11 amino acids long. This CDR3 reads CASKGPGQPSY.